These 20 T cell receptor beta chains were sequenced from one sample in a study of T-cell reconstitution after alpha-beta-depleted transplantation in children. Researchers prepared the TCRbeta library using unique molecular identifiers, the study reports. Using its own MiXCR run on the PCR reads, TCRdb lists one record per CDR3 protein. The data contain 750,000 to 950,000 distinct CDR3 sequences, roughly 15% of them singletons. The sample consisted of PBMCs, mostly from graft donor cells, taken 360 days after TCRalphabeta/CD19-depleted stem cell transplant. These receptor sequences come from a male patient aged 5 to 17 who had a stem cell transplant for acute lymphoblastic leukemia, so the T cells may come from the graft donor.

V is TRBV20-1 and J is TRBJ2-2; D is possibly TRBD1 or TRBD2 (5 bases each). The V end was cut by 7 bases, the J end by 7 bases, with 16 bases between. CDR1 and CDR2 from the germline V gene are DFQATT and SNEGSKA (reference sequence). CDR3 size: 13 residues. CDR3 nucleotides: TGCAGTGGTTTTGTGGGGACGGGCGGGGAGCTGTTTTTT. This codes for CSGFVGTGGELFF.

This clonotype was detected a few times. The chain employs TRBV24-1 and TRBJ1-2; the D is unclear. Germline CDR1 and CDR2: KGHDR and SFDVKD. The CDR3 runs to 14 residues. V dropped 3 bases and J dropped 2 bases, with 9 bases sitting between them. CDR3 sequence: CATSDNQLNYGYTF. The CDR3 DNA is TGTGCCACCAGTGATAATCAGCTCAACTATGGCTACACCTTC.

The gene calls are TRBV3-1 and TRBJ2-7; D is unresolved. CDR3 length: 14 amino acids. Trimming removed 1 base at V and 6 bases at J, with 13 bases between. CDR1 LGHDT and CDR2 YNNKEL come from the germline V gene (reference sequence). The CDR3 protein is CASSQVHMWGEQYF. The CDR3 DNA sequence: TGTGCCAGCAGCCAAGTCCACATGTGGGGCGAGCAGTACTTC.

This clonotype showed up just a few times. The rearrangement links TRBV5-1 to TRBJ1-6; TRBD1 is a possible D gene (6 bases). This CDR3 spans 14 amino acids. V was trimmed by 0 bases and J by 8 bases, leaving 9 bases between them. Germline CDR1 reads SGHRS; CDR2 reads YFSETQ. The CDR3, as DNA: TGCGCCAGCAGCTTGGCCCGACAGGATTCACCCCTCCACTTT. This codes for CASSLARQDSPLHF.

This clonotype showed up many times. V usage is TRBV29-1 and J usage is TRBJ2-1; no clear D gene. Germline CDR1 SQVTM, CDR2 ANQGSEA. The CDR3 spans 11 residues. Trimming stripped 0 bases from V and 5 bases from J, with 2 bases between. CDR3 amino acids: CSVEEDNEQFF. The CDR3 bases are TGCAGCGTTGAAGAGGACAATGAGCAGTTCTTC.

There are many counts of this clonotype. The chain employs TRBV12-3 or TRBV12-4 and TRBJ2-1; 9 positions match TRBD2. The CDR3 spans 18 residues. With 3 bases clipped from V and 4 bases from J, the junction kept 13 bases outside the gene matches. CDR3 DNA sequence: TGTGCCAGCAGTTTCACCAAAGCGGGGGGAATGAGGTACAATGAGCAGTTCTTC. Its protein is CASSFTKAGGMRYNEQFF.

This chain uses TRBV4-1 with TRBJ2-7, with a possible D match to TRBD1 (6 bases). The CDR3 length is 16 residues. CDR1 MGHRA and CDR2 YSYEKL come from the germline V gene. V was cut by 1 base and J by 5 bases, with 18 bases left in between. The CDR3: CASSQVGQRKPNEQYF. CDR3 bases: TGCGCCAGCAGCCAAGTGGGACAACGCAAACCCAACGAGCAGTACTTC.

This clonotype was detected a few times. The CDR3: CASQRWLAGGKGYNEQFF. In DNA, the CDR3 is TGTGCCAGCCAACGGTGGCTAGCGGGAGGTAAGGGGTACAATGAGCAGTTCTTC. The rearrangement joins TRBV9 to TRBJ2-1; 11 nucleotides align to TRBD2. V gave up 7 bases and J gave up 4 bases; unmatched junction bases: 16. The germline CDR1 and CDR2 sequences are SGDLS and YYNGEE. This CDR3 is built from 18 residues.

A few counts support this clonotype. The rearrangement joins TRBV7-3 to TRBJ1-1, with 8 bases that match TRBD1. CDR3 length: 14 residues. The V and J ends lost 4 bases and 5 bases, in that order; junction bases with no gene match: 6. Germline-derived CDR1 and CDR2 are SGHTA and FQGTGA. The CDR3 sequence: CASSSTGVVTEAFF. The CDR3 nucleotides read TGTGCCAGCAGCTCGACAGGGGTAGTTACTGAAGCTTTCTTT.

The genes are TRBV3-1 and TRBJ2-7; 10 bases align to TRBD2. The junction had 2 bases not matched to a gene; V was cut back by 3 bases and J by 6 bases. This CDR3 region has 13 residues. Germline-derived CDR1 and CDR2 are LGHDT and YNNKEL (reference sequence). CDR3 sequence reads: CASSQASGGEQYF. The CDR3 DNA reads as TGTGCCAGCAGCCAGGCTAGCGGGGGCGAGCAGTACTTC.

The rearrangement uses TRBV4-1 and TRBJ1-2; no clear D. CDR3 size: 15 residues. Per the germline V gene, CDR1 is MGHRA and CDR2 is YSYEKL. V was cut by 2 bases and J by 2 bases, with 12 bases left in between. CDR3 DNA sequence: TGCGCCAGCAGCCAATCGGGGTCGAGGAACTATGGCTACACCTTC. Residues: CASSQSGSRNYGYTF.

This clonotype was found many times. The chain employs TRBV7-9 and TRBJ2-4; 11 nucleotides match TRBD1. Germline-derived CDR1 and CDR2 are SEHNR and FQNEAQ (reference sequence). J lost 10 bases, V lost 6 bases, and 8 bases had no gene match. CDR3 length equals 14 residues. CDR3 sequence (DNA): TGTGCCAGCAGTGGGGACAGGGGGGCAGGGATTCAGTACTTC. Encoded protein: CASSGDRGAGIQYF. The full variable domain, completed using reference TRBV7-9 and TRBJ2-4, is DTGVSQNPRHKITKRGQNVTFRCDPISEHNRLYWYRQTLGQGPEFLTYFQNEAQLEKSRLLSDRFSAERPKGSFSTLEIQRTEQGDSAMYLCASSGDRGAGIQYFGAGTRLSVL.

This clonotype was seen a few times. The gene calls are TRBV27 and TRBJ1-2, with TRBD1 matching 8 bases. After removal of 10 bases from V and 0 bases from J, the junction contained 10 bases not matched to a gene. The CDR3 is 15 amino acids. Germline V lookup: CDR1 MNHEY, CDR2 SMNVEV (reference sequence). The DNA for the CDR3 is TGTGCCACACGGGACAGGAGATTAGCTAACTATGGCTACACCTTC. Protein sequence: CATRDRRLANYGYTF.

In this sample, this clonotype turned up many times. The chain has TRBV4-1 and TRBJ2-7; D might be TRBD1 (5 bases). Trimming cost V 3 bases and J 0 bases, with 18 bases left between them. The CDR3 has 17 amino acids. Per germline, CDR1 MGHRA and CDR2 YSYEKL. CDR3 sequence: CASSHRTRTPSSYEQYF. CDR3 coding DNA: TGCGCCAGCAGCCATAGGACCAGGACACCAAGCTCCTACGAGCAGTACTTC.

This clonotype was recorded a few times. The chain carries TRBV7-9 and TRBJ2-7; D not certain. The CDR3 has 13 amino acids. The V gene's germline CDR1 is SEHNR and CDR2 FQNEAQ (reference sequence). V shed 5 bases and J shed 5 bases, with 13 bases lying between them. The CDR3 loop reads CASSLRPYNEQYF. DNA of the CDR3: TGTGCCAGCAGCCTGCGCCCATATAACGAGCAGTACTTC.

V and J are TRBV5-1 and TRBJ2-1; 7 nucleotides match TRBD1. V dropped 4 bases and J dropped 0; count of bases not matched to a gene: 10. The CDR3 is 17 residues long. Germline assignment: CDR1 SGHRS and CDR2 YFSETQ. The CDR3 DNA sequence: TGCGCCAGCAGCAGGTTGTCGGACAGGCTCTCCTACAATGAGCAGTTCTTC. Translated, it gives CASSRLSDRLSYNEQFF. Based on the CDR3 plus reference TRBV5-1 and TRBJ2-1, the full variable domain is KAGVTQTPRYLIKTRGQQVTLSCSPISGHRSVSWYQQTPGQGLQFLFEYFSETQRNKGNFPGRFSGRQFSNSRSEMNVSTLELGDSALYLCASSRLSDRLSYNEQFFGPGTRLTVL.

This clonotype was detected ten times or more. The CDR3: CASSYERRTRYNEQFF. The DNA for the CDR3 is TGTGCCAGCAGCTATGAGAGGCGGACTCGATACAATGAGCAGTTCTTC. This chain joins TRBV11-2 and TRBJ2-1; TRBD2 might be the D (5 bases). Germline lookup yields CDR1 SGHAT and CDR2 FQNNGV. Trimming stripped 4 bases from V and 4 bases from J, with 17 bases between. This CDR3 has 16 amino acids.

V gene TRBV5-1 combines with J gene TRBJ1-1; no clear D gene. The V end was cut by 2 bases, the J end by 2 bases, with 13 bases between. Germline-derived CDR1 and CDR2 are SGHRS and YFSETQ. The CDR3 extends over 15 amino acids. The CDR3 sequence is CASSFIWAANTEAFF. The CDR3 region has the DNA TGCGCCAGCAGCTTCATTTGGGCAGCCAACACTGAAGCTTTCTTT.

This clonotype was seen a few times. One end of the junction fails to match germline, which may point to a read error. This chain uses TRBV5-1 with TRBJ1-2, with TRBD1 matching 12 bases. CDR1 and CDR2 from the germline V gene are SGHRS and YFSETQ. CDR3 length: 12 amino acids. CDR3 nucleotide sequence: TGCGCCAGCAGCTCCGGGACAGGGGGCCCTAGGTTC. Its translation is CASSSGTGGPRF.

This clonotype was seen only a few times. The chain employs TRBV5-1 and TRBJ2-5; D is ambiguous. V was pared by 2 bases and J by 1 base, with 9 bases between. CDR1 is SGHRS and CDR2 is YFSETQ in the germline V gene. The CDR3 is 14 residues long. The CDR3 is CASSFSRIQETQYF. The CDR3 DNA reads TGCGCCAGCAGCTTTTCCAGAATCCAAGAGACCCAGTACTTC.